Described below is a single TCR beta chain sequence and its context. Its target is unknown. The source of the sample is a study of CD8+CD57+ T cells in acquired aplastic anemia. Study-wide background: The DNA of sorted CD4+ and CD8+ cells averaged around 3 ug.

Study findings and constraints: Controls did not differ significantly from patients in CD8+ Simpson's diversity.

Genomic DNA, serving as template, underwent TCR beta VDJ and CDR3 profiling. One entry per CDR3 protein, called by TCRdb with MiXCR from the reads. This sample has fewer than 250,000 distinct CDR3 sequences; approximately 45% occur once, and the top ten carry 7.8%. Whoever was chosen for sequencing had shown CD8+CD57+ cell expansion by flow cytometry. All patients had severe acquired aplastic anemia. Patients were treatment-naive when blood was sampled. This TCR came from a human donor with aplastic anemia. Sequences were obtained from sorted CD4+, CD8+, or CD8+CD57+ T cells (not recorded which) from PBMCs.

The CDR3 here is CSARDPVAGTDTQYF. For the CDR3, the DNA is TGCAGTGCTAGAGATCCAGTGGCTGGCACAGATACGCAGTATTTT. The chain employs TRBV20-1 and TRBJ2-3; D uncertain. The ends were cut back, 0 bases at V and 1 base at J, with 11 bases in the middle. The CDR3 consists of 15 residues. CDR1 is DFQATT and CDR2 is SNEGSKA in the germline V gene (reference sequence).